Listed below are T cell receptor beta chains from one sample, sequenced in a study of shared clonotypes between healthy human individuals. Libraries were prepared by immunoSEQ multiplex PCR; TCRdb keeps only in-frame clonotypes and omits some of them. Here the sample spans roughly 1,100,000 clones, roughly 80% being singletons. The material sequenced was memory CD4+ T cells sorted from blood. Source of these receptors: a man aged 18-30 years in good health. Each CDR3 is given with its conserved first and last residue. Fields, in order: J gene, V gene, clone size, D gene, CDR3 protein, CDR3 DNA. A D gene is named only where the DNA matches it firmly. Some rows have no size entry. The others give once, few or many, or a class for an expanded clone.

J gene: TRBJ1-6; V gene: TRBV5-1; clone size: few; D gene: NA; CDR3 protein: CASSPSGESLHF; CDR3 DNA: TGCGCCAGCAGCCCGAGTGGAGAATCCCTCCACTTT
J gene: TRBJ2-3; V gene: TRBV27; clone size: NA; D gene: NA; CDR3 protein: CASKNRASSTDTQYF; CDR3 DNA: TGTGCCAGCAAAAACAGGGCCTCTAGCACAGATACGCAGTATTTT
J gene: TRBJ2-5; V gene: TRBV7-9; clone size: NA; D gene: NA; CDR3 protein: CASSLNQETQYF; CDR3 DNA: TGTGCCAGCAGCTTAAACCAAGAGACCCAGTACTTC
J gene: TRBJ1-4; V gene: TRBV20-1; clone size: NA; D gene: NA; CDR3 protein: CSALNEKLFF; CDR3 DNA: TGCAGTGCCCTGAACGAAAAACTGTTTTTT
J gene: TRBJ2-2; V gene: TRBV7-3; clone size: once; D gene: TRBD2; CDR3 protein: CASSRTSGGTGELFF; CDR3 DNA: TGTGCCAGCAGTCGGACTAGCGGGGGAACCGGGGAGCTGTTTTTT
J gene: TRBJ2-6; V gene: TRBV28; clone size: many; D gene: TRBD2; CDR3 protein: CASSPLAGGPGANVLTF; CDR3 DNA: TGTGCCAGCAGTCCCCTAGCGGGGGGGCCAGGGGCCAACGTCCTGACTTTC
J gene: TRBJ2-5; V gene: TRBV19; clone size: NA; D gene: NA; CDR3 protein: CASSISVSVETQYF; CDR3 DNA: TGTGCCAGTAGTATCTCGGTCAGCGTAGAGACCCAGTACTTC
J gene: TRBJ2-1; V gene: TRBV6-6; clone size: NA; D gene: TRBD2; CDR3 protein: CASSYSRLAGGGEQFF; CDR3 DNA: TGTGCCAGCAGTTACTCCAGACTAGCGGGAGGAGGTGAGCAGTTCTTC
J gene: TRBJ2-1; V gene: TRBV6-1; clone size: NA; D gene: NA; CDR3 protein: CASSEGGQPYNEQFF; CDR3 DNA: TGTGCCAGCAGTGAAGGCGGGCAGCCTTACAATGAGCAGTTCTTC
J gene: TRBJ1-5; V gene: TRBV2; clone size: NA; D gene: TRBD1; CDR3 protein: CASTQGAGQPQHF; CDR3 DNA: TGTGCCAGCACGCAGGGGGCTGGTCAGCCCCAGCATTTT
J gene: TRBJ1-1; V gene: TRBV28; clone size: NA; D gene: NA; CDR3 protein: CASSLGGAPMNTEAFF; CDR3 DNA: TGTGCCAGCAGTTTGGGGGGGGCGCCCATGAACACTGAAGCTTTCTTT
J gene: TRBJ2-7; V gene: TRBV28; clone size: NA; D gene: TRBD2; CDR3 protein: CASSRLAGGLYEQYF; CDR3 DNA: TGTGCCAGCAGCCGACTAGCGGGGGGACTCTACGAGCAGTACTTC
J gene: TRBJ1-5; V gene: TRBV2; clone size: NA; D gene: NA; CDR3 protein: CASGHRDGNQPQHF; CDR3 DNA: TGTGCCAGCGGCCACAGGGATGGGAATCAGCCCCAGCATTTT
J gene: TRBJ2-7; V gene: TRBV7-2; clone size: few; D gene: NA; CDR3 protein: CASRNLQERYEQYF; CDR3 DNA: TGTGCCAGCAGAAACCTACAGGAGAGGTACGAGCAGTACTTC
J gene: TRBJ2-5; V gene: TRBV19; clone size: NA; D gene: NA; CDR3 protein: CASRSRGQETQYF; CDR3 DNA: TGTGCCAGTAGAAGTCGGGGCCAAGAGACCCAGTACTTC
J gene: TRBJ2-3; V gene: TRBV5-6; clone size: NA; D gene: NA; CDR3 protein: CASSLGKVVGTDTQYF; CDR3 DNA: TGTGCCAGCAGCTTGGGGAAGGTCGTGGGCACAGATACGCAGTATTTT
J gene: TRBJ1-1; V gene: TRBV5-8; clone size: NA; D gene: TRBD1; CDR3 protein: CASSAPGTGWGYGNTEAFF; CDR3 DNA: TGTGCCAGCAGCGCCCCCGGGACAGGATGGGGGTATGGGAACACTGAAGCTTTCTTT
J gene: TRBJ2-3; V gene: TRBV7-9; clone size: NA; D gene: NA; CDR3 protein: CASSLTSSTDTQYF; CDR3 DNA: TGTGCCAGCAGCCTCACTAGTAGCACAGATACGCAGTATTTT
J gene: TRBJ2-6; V gene: TRBV30; clone size: NA; D gene: NA; CDR3 protein: CAWSDTGSGANVLTF; CDR3 DNA: TGTGCCTGGAGTGACACAGGCTCTGGGGCCAACGTCCTGACTTTC
J gene: TRBJ2-5; V gene: TRBV18; clone size: NA; D gene: NA; CDR3 protein: CASSTEGAQYF; CDR3 DNA: TGTGCCAGCTCCACCGAAGGGGCCCAGTACTTC
J gene: TRBJ2-1; V gene: TRBV6-1; clone size: once; D gene: NA; CDR3 protein: CASSRDNEQFF; CDR3 DNA: TGTGCCAGCAGCAGGGACAATGAGCAGTTCTTC
J gene: TRBJ1-2; V gene: TRBV19; clone size: many; D gene: NA; CDR3 protein: CASSATGTLHGYTF; CDR3 DNA: TGTGCCAGTAGTGCTACAGGGACCCTTCATGGCTACACCTTC
J gene: TRBJ1-5; V gene: TRBV19; clone size: NA; D gene: NA; CDR3 protein: CASRSNGNQPQHF; CDR3 DNA: TGTGCCAGTAGGTCCAACGGGAATCAGCCCCAGCATTTT